The source of this TCR beta chain is a study of T cells in Graves' hyperthyroidism and ophthalmopathy. Study outcomes and limitations: Before onset, by a median of about six months, the model predicted ophthalmopathy. The authors' 13 V-J model separated ophthalmopathy from stable hyperthyroidism.

V gave up 5 bases and J gave up 5 bases, with 16 bases separating them. Germline values: CDR1 DFQATT, CDR2 SNEGSKA (reference sequence). CDR3 length: 14 residues. Uncontrolled infection, other autoimmune disease, pregnancy and lactation each barred patients from inclusion. There are many counts of this clonotype. The target antigen is unknown. TCR beta CDR3 regions were amplified from RNA. HTBI primers were employed in a first-round RT-PCR of the TCR CDR3. TCRdb reanalysed the multiplex PCR reads using MiXCR and keeps one entry per CDR3 protein. The table has hundreds of thousands of distinct CDR3 sequences, over 15% seen once; the top ten hold approximately 60%.

The rearrangement links TRBV20-1 to TRBJ1-5; a possible D gene is TRBD1 (6 bases). This TCR was sampled from a woman in her sixties with Graves' ophthalmopathy. What was sequenced was blood. The CDR3 DNA follows: TGCAGTGCTCTTGACAGGATCAACTATCAGCCCCAGCATTTT. As protein: CSALDRINYQPQHF.